Listed below are T cell receptor beta chains from one sample, sequenced in a study of cytomegalovirus exposure and HLA in healthy donors. Some clones are missing from TCRdb's copy, which holds only in-frame ones; the method was immunoSEQ multiplex PCR. The sample gives over 85,000 clones, about 80% of which show up once; 13% is in the top ten. Sequencing was done on a sample of PBMCs. The receptors here all came from a man in his thirties or forties in good health and CMV-seropositive. CDR3s include the opening cysteine and the closing phenylalanine or tryptophan. A D gene is named only where the DNA matches it firmly. Clone size is given for some rows only: seen once, a few or many times, or a class if the clone is expanded.

>NA|NA|TRBJ1-3|TRBV6-5
TGTGCCAGCAGTTACACGGGTTTCGGAAACACCATATATTTT
CASSYTGFGNTIYF
>NA|NA|TRBJ1-6|TRBV7-9
TGTGCCAGCAGCGCCTGGACAGCCAATAATTCACCCCTCCACTTT
CASSAWTANNSPLHF
>NA|NA|TRBJ2-7|TRBV7-9
TGTGCCAGCAGCAACTACTACGAGCAGTACTTC
CASSNYYEQYF
>NA|NA|TRBJ2-6|TRBV28
TGTGCCAGCAGTTACTCCGGGAACTCTGGGGCCAACGTCCTGACTTTC
CASSYSGNSGANVLTF
>NA|NA|TRBJ2-7|TRBV20-1
TGCAGTGCTAGAGCCCAAAGCTGGCAGTACTTC
CSARAQSWQYF
>NA|NA|TRBJ1-2|TRBV7-8
TGTGCCAGCAGCTTAGCAGACAGCCGGGAGATTGGCTATGGCTACACCTTC
CASSLADSREIGYGYTF
>NA|NA|TRBJ2-1|TRBV9
TGTGCCAGCAGCCCCAGCGGATCCAAGAATGAGCAGTTCTTC
CASSPSGSKNEQFF
>NA|NA|TRBJ1-4|TRBV7-9
TGTGCCAGCAGCGACCGGACTGACCCGGGGGAAAAACTGTTTTTT
CASSDRTDPGEKLFF
>NA|TRBD1|TRBJ2-7|TRBV2
TGTGCCAGCAGTGAAGTCGGGACAGGGTACTACGAGCAGTACTTC
CASSEVGTGYYEQYF
>NA|NA|TRBJ2-7|TRBV29-1
TGCAGCGTGACCCTCCGGGATGCCTACGAGCAGTACTTC
CSVTLRDAYEQYF
>NA|NA|TRBJ1-6|TRBV7-6
TGTGCCAGCAGCCCCCGACAACCCTCACCCCTCCACTTT
CASSPRQPSPLHF
>NA|NA|TRBJ1-5|TRBV9
TGTGCCAGCAGCGCCCCCGGGTTGGATCAGCCCCAGCATTTT
CASSAPGLDQPQHF
>NA|NA|TRBJ1-4|TRBV18
TGTGCCAGCTCACCATCCCATAATGAAAAACTGTTTTTT
CASSPSHNEKLFF
>NA|NA|TRBJ1-4|TRBV28
TGTGCCAGCGGGGGGACCGATGAAAAACTGTTTTTT
CASGGTDEKLFF
>NA|NA|TRBJ2-2|TRBV7-2
TGTGCCAGCACCCGAGAGCCAGCGGCGAACACCGGGGAGCTGTTTTTT
CASTREPAANTGELFF
>NA|NA|TRBJ2-2|TRBV28
TGTGCCAGCAGTTTATCCCAGGGGAAGGGTAACACCGGGGAGCTGTTTTTT
CASSLSQGKGNTGELFF
>few|TRBD1|TRBJ1-5|TRBV7-4
TGTGCCAGCAGCTGCCGGGACAGGGATTATAGCAATCAGCCCCAGCATTTT
CASSCRDRDYSNQPQHF
>NA|NA|TRBJ1-1|TRBV6-1
TGTGCCAGCAGTGACTTCCTCGAAAGGGCGGGGAGCCTTGGAGCTTTCTTT
CASSDFLERAGSLGAFF
>NA|NA|TRBJ1-5|TRBV18
TGTGCCAGCTCACCAGACAGAAATCAGCCCCAGCATTTT
CASSPDRNQPQHF
>NA|TRBD1|TRBJ2-7|TRBV28
TGTGCCAGCAGTTCTCCGGGACAGTCCTCCTACGAGCAGTACTTC
CASSSPGQSSYEQYF
>once|TRBD1|TRBJ1-3|TRBV6-5
TGTGCCAGCAGCCGAGACAGGGTCGCTGGAAACACCATATATTTT
CASSRDRVAGNTIYF
>NA|TRBD1|TRBJ1-4|TRBV27
TGTGCCAGCAGTCCCACGCCCGGGACAGGGAGTGAAAAACTGTTTTTT
CASSPTPGTGSEKLFF
>few|TRBD1|TRBJ2-1|TRBV27
TGTGCCAGCAGTTCCTTGACAGGGAATTTACAAATCGATGAGCAGTTCTTC
CASSSLTGNLQIDEQFF
>NA|NA|TRBJ1-4|TRBV27
TGTGCCAGCAGTCCCCGCGGAGCTAATGAAAAACTGTTTTTT
CASSPRGANEKLFF
>NA|NA|TRBJ2-5|TRBV27
TGTGCCAGCAGTTTTATCGGTCCCCAGTACTTC
CASSFIGPQYF
>NA|TRBD1|TRBJ1-2|TRBV9
TGTGCCAGCAGCTTTCGGGACAGAAACTATGGCTACACCTTC
CASSFRDRNYGYTF
>few|NA|TRBJ2-1|TRBV5-8
TGTGCCAGCAGCTTTAGTGCAGGTCATGATGAGCAGTTCTTC
CASSFSAGHDEQFF
>NA|NA|TRBJ2-7|TRBV11-2
TGTGCCAGCAGCTTAGATTGGAGCCAATCCTACGAGCAGTACTTC
CASSLDWSQSYEQYF
>few|TRBD1|TRBJ1-5|TRBV6-1
TGTGCCAGCACTTGGGACAGTAGCAATCAGCCCCAGCATTTT
CASTWDSSNQPQHF
>NA|NA|TRBJ2-2|TRBV7-8
TGTGCCAGCAGCCCCCAAGGCGGGAACACCGGGGAGCTGTTTTTT
CASSPQGGNTGELFF
>NA|NA|TRBJ2-4|TRBV18
TGTGCCAGCTCCCTTAGCGAAGGCAAAAACATTCAGTACTTC
CASSLSEGKNIQYF
>many|NA|TRBJ1-1|TRBV7-9
TGTGCCAGCAGCACAGGCGGGACGATGAACACTGAAGCTTTCTTT
CASSTGGTMNTEAFF
>once|TRBD2|TRBJ2-3|TRBV19
TGTGCCAGTAGTCCGGGACTAGCGGGGGGCACAGATACGCAGTATTTT
CASSPGLAGGTDTQYF
>NA|NA|TRBJ2-7|TRBV21-1
TGTGCCAGCAGCAAAGAGACTAGCGGCTACTCCTACGAGCAGTACTTC
CASSKETSGYSYEQYF
>NA|NA|TRBJ1-6|TRBV6-5
TGTGCCAGCAGTTACATAGGGAGGGCCTATAATTCACCCCTCCACTTT
CASSYIGRAYNSPLHF
>few|TRBD1|TRBJ2-7|TRBV6-6
TGTGCCAGCAGTTACCGACAGGGTATCTACGAGCAGTACTTC
CASSYRQGIYEQYF